This T cell receptor beta chain was found in a study of blood T cell repertoires in COVID-19. On the study more broadly: Material from acute and convalescent COVID-19 was sourced from the United States, Italy and Spain. PBMCs, B-cell-depleted T cells, or T cells were the source of the cDNA or gDNA that made up the material.

Per the authors' pipeline: Amplification of reference gene primers provided the estimated nucleated cell counts. Profiling relied on immunoSEQ multiplex PCR, and the TCRdb table lists in-frame clones only, not all of them. The DNA was the basis for D and trimming; V, J and clone size are from that table. The sample holds 200,000 to 300,000 clones, roughly 80% seen once. This CDR3 has 14 amino acids. V lost 6 bases and J lost 0, with 11 bases in between. CDR1 and CDR2 (germline): SQVTM, ANQGSEA. The receptor was derived from a man in his 60s with acute or convalescent COVID-19. Sequenced material: peripheral blood. The J gene is TRBJ1-4, the V gene TRBV29-1; perhaps TRBD1 as D (6 bases). This chain's CDR3 is CSVGGGTTNEKLFF. The CDR3 DNA follows: TGCAGCGTGGGAGGGGGTACAACTAATGAAAAACTGTTTTTT. Full variable domain (remainder filled in from reference TRBV29-1 and TRBJ1-4): SAVISQKPSRDICQRGTSLTIQCQVDSQVTMMFWYRQQPGQSLTLIATANQGSEATYESGFVIDKFPISRPNLTFSTLTVSNMSPEDSSIYLCSVGGGTTNEKLFFGSGTQLSVL.